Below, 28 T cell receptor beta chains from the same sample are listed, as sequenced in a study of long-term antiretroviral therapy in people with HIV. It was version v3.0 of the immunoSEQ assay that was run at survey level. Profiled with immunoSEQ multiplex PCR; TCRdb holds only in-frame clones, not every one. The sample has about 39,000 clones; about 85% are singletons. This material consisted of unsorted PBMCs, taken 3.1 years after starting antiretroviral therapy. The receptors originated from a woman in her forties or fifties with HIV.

CDR3: CASSTLQGLSEAFF. Written as DNA, the CDR3 is TGTGCCAGCAGTACCCTTCAGGGCCTCAGCGAAGCTTTCTTT. This chain connects TRBV28 to TRBJ1-1, with a weak D call TRBD1 (5 bases). Germline V gives CDR1 MDHEN, CDR2 SYDVKM. Trimming removed 5 bases at V and 8 bases at J, with 18 bases between. The CDR3 loop spans 14 amino acids. The complete variable domain, with remaining parts taken from reference TRBV28 and TRBJ1-1, reads DVKVTQSSRYLVKRTGEKVFLECVQDMDHENMFWYRQDPGLGLRLIYFSYDVKMKEKGDIPEGYSVSREKKERFSLILESASTNQTSMYLCASSTLQGLSEAFFGQGTRLTVV.

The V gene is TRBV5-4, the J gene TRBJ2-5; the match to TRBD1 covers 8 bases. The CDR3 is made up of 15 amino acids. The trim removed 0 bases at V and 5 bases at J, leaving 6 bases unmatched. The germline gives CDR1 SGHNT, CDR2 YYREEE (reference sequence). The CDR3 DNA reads TGTGCCAGCAGCTTGGTGGGGCAGGGGGCTGAGACCCAGTACTTC. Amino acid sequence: CASSLVGQGAETQYF.

CDR3 bases: TGTGCCTGGAGTGTAAACACACCCTATGGCTACACCTTC. Translation gives CAWSVNTPYGYTF. The gene calls are TRBV30 and TRBJ1-2; D unclear. Germline CDR1 is GTSNPN and CDR2 is SVGIG (reference sequence). V lost 0 bases and J 4 bases, leaving 9 bases between the germline ends. The CDR3 runs 13 residues.

In DNA, the CDR3 is TGTGCCAGCAGCTTACTAGGGGCCAACGTCCTGACTTTC. It specifies CASSLLGANVLTF. The gene calls are TRBV7-9 and TRBJ2-6; D remains unclear. The CDR3 is 13 residues long. Germline CDR1 reads SEHNR; CDR2 reads FQNEAQ (reference sequence). Trimming stripped 2 bases from V and 4 bases from J, with 3 bases between.

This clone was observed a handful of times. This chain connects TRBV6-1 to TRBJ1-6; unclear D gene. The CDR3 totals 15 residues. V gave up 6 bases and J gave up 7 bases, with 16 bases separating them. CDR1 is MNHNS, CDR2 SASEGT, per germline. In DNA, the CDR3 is TGTGCCAGCAGCAGCTCGCCGGGCCAGAATTCACCCCTCCACTTT. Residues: CASSSSPGQNSPLHF.

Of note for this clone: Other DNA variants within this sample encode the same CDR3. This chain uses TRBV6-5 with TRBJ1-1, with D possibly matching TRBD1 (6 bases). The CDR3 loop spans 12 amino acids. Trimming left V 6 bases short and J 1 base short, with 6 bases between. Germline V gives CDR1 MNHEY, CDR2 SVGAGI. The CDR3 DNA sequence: TGTGCCAGCAGCAGGGGGAACACTGAAGCTTTCTTT. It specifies CASSRGNTEAFF.

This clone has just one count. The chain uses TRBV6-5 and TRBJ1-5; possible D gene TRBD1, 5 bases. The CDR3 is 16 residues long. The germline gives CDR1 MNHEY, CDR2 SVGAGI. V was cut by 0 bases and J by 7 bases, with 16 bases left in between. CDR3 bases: TGTGCCAGCAGTTACTCCCGGGACCGCCCCTGGCAGCCCCAGCATTTT. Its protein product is CASSYSRDRPWQPQHF.

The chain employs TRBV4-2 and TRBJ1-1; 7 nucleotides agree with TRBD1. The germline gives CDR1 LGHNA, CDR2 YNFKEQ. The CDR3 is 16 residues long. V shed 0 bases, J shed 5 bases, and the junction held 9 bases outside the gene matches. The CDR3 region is CASSQDRNRGRTEAFF. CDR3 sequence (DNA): TGTGCCAGCAGCCAAGATCGCAACAGGGGACGGACTGAAGCTTTCTTT.

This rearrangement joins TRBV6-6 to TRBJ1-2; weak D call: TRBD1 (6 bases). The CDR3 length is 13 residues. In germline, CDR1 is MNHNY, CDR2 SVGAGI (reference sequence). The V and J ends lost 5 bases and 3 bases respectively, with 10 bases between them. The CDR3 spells CASSPGQHYGYTF. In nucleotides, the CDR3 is TGTGCCAGCAGTCCAGGACAGCACTATGGCTACACCTTC.

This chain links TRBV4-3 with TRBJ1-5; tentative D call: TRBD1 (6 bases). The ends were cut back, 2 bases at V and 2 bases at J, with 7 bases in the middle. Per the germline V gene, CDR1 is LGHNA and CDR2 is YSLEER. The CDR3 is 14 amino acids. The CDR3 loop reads CASSQNRGNQPQHF. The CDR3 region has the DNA TGCGCCAGCAGCCAAAACAGGGGCAATCAGCCCCAGCATTTT.

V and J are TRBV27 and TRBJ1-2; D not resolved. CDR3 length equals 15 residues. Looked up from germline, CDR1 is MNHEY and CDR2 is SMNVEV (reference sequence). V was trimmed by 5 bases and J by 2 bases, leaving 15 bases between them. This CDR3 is CASSPTGVGNYGYTF. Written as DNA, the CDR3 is TGTGCCAGCAGTCCGACGGGCGTTGGCAACTATGGCTACACCTTC.

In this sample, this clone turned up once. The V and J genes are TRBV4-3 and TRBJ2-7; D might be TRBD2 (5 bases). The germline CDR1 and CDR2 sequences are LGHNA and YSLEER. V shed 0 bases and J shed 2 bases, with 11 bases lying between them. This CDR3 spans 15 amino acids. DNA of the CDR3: TGCGCCAGCAGCCAAGATTCCCGAGGGACCTACGAGCAGTACTTC. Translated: CASSQDSRGTYEQYF.

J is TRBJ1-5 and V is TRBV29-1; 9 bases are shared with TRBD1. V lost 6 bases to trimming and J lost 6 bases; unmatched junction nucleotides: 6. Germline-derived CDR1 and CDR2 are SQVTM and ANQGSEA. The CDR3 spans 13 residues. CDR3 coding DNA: TGCAGCGTAGGGACAGGGCGCGGTCAGCCCCAGCATTTT. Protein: CSVGTGRGQPQHF.

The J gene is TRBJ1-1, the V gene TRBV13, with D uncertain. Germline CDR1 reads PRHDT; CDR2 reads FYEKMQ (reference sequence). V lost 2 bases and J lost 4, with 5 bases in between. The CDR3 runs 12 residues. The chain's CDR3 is CASSLLTTEAFF. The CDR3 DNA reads TGTGCCAGCAGCTTATTGACCACTGAAGCTTTCTTT.

CDR3 bases: TGTGCCAGCAGCTTAGCGTTCGCGGCAGGCGATTCTAATGAAAAACTGTTTTTT. It codes for CASSLAFAAGDSNEKLFF. The genes are TRBV7-9 and TRBJ1-4, with D unclear. This CDR3 comprises 18 residues. Germline V gene lookup returns CDR1 SEHNR and CDR2 FQNEAQ (reference sequence). Trimming removed 0 bases from V and 3 bases from J, with 17 bases in between.

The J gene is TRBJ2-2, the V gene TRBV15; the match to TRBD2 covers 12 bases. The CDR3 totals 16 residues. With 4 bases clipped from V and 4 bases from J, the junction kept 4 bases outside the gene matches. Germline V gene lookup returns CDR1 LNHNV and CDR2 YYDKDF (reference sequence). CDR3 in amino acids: CATSNGLAGLTGELFF. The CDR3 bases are TGTGCCACCAGCAACGGACTAGCGGGACTCACCGGGGAGCTGTTTTTT.

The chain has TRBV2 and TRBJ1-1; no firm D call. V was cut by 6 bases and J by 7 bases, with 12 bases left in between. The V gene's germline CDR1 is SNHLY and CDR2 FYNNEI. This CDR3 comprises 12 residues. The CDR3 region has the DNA TGTGCCAGCAGGAGGCAGGTTAATGAAGCTTTCTTT. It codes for CASRRQVNEAFF.

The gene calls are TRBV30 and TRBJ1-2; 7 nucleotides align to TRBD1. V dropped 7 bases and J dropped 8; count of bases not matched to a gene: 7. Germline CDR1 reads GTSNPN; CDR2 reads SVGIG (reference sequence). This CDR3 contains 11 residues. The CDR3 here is CASNRGGGYTF. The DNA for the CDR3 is TGTGCCTCAAACAGGGGTGGAGGCTACACCTTC.

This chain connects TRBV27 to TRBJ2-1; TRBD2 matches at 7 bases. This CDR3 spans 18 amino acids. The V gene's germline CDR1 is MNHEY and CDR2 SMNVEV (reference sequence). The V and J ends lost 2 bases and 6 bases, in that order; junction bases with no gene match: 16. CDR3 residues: CASSLGWGLNPNGNEQFF. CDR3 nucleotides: TGTGCCAGCAGTTTAGGTTGGGGACTAAATCCCAACGGCAATGAGCAGTTCTTC.

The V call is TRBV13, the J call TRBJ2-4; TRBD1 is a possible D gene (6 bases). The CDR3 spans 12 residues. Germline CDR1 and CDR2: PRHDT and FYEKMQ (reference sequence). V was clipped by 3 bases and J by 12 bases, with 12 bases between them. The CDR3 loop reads CASSFDGQSQYF. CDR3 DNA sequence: TGTGCCAGCAGCTTCGACGGACAGAGTCAGTACTTC.

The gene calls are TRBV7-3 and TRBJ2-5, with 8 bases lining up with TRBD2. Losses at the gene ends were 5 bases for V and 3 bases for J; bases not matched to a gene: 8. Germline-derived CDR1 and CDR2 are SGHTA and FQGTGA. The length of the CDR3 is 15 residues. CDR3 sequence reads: CASSRSGGGKETQYF. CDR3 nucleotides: TGTGCCAGCAGCCGCAGCGGGGGCGGGAAAGAGACCCAGTACTTC.

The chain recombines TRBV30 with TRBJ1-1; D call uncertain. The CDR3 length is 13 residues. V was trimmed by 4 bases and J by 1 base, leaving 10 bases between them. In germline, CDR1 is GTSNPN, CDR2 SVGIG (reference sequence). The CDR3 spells CAWNRNGNTEAFF. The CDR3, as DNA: TGTGCCTGGAATAGAAACGGGAACACTGAAGCTTTCTTT. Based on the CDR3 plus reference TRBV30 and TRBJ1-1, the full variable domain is SQTIHQWPATLVQPVGSPLSLECTVEGTSNPNLYWYRQAAGRGLQLLFYSVGIGQISSEVPQNLSASRPQDRQFILSSKKLLLSDSGFYLCAWNRNGNTEAFFGQGTRLTVV.

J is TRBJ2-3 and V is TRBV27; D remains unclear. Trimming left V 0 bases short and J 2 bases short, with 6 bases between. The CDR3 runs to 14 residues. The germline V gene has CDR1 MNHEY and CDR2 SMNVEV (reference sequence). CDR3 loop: CASSLSRNTDTQYF. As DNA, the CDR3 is TGTGCCAGCAGTTTATCGAGGAACACAGATACGCAGTATTTT.

CDR3 protein: CASSSMGAGYTF. CDR3 DNA sequence: TGTGCCAGCAGTTCAATGGGTGCTGGCTACACCTTC. The J gene is TRBJ1-2, the V gene TRBV27; no reliable D call. V gave up 4 bases and J gave up 7 bases, with 10 bases separating them. The CDR3 runs 12 residues. Germline CDR1 MNHEY, CDR2 SMNVEV (reference sequence).

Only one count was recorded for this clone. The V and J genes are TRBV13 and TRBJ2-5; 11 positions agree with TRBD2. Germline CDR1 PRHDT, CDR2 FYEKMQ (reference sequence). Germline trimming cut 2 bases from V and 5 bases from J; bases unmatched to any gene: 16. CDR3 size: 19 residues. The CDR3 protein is CASSLYRSELAGVGETQYF. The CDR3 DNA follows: TGTGCCAGCAGCTTATACCGCTCTGAACTAGCGGGGGTTGGTGAGACCCAGTACTTC.

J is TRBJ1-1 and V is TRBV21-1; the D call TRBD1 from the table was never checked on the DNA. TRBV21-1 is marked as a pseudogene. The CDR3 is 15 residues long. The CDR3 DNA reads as TGTGCCAGCAGCAACACCAGGGCACCGAACACTGAAGCTTTCTTT. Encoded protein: CASSNTRAPNTEAFF.

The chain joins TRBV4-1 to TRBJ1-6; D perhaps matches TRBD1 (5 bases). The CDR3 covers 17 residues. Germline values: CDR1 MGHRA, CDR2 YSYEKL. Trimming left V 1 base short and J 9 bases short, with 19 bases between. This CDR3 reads CASSQGGLGPGGSPLHF. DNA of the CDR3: TGCGCCAGCAGCCAAGGAGGCCTGGGACCTGGAGGTTCACCCCTCCACTTT.

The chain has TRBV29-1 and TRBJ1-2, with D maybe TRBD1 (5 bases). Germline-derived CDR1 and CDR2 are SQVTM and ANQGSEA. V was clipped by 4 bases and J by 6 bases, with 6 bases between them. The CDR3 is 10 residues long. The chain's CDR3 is CSVGGDGYTF. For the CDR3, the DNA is TGCAGCGTTGGAGGGGATGGCTACACCTTC.